This passage covers 8 T cell receptor beta chains from one sample sequenced in a study of control samples from healthy donors and cancer patients (TCRdb year 2020). The library was generated by the immunoSEQ multiplex PCR assay. As stored in TCRdb, this immuneACCESS dataset retains in-frame rearrangements with V and J assigned. A fraction of the clones does not appear; measured against another copy, unresolved V genes explain less than half of the discrepancy, and the remainder lacks a known reason. This sample gives 150,000 to 200,000 clones in total; 75% to 95% of them show up just once. Of the sample, 2% to 2.5% is held by the ten largest clones. The sequenced material came from blood. The receptors come from a woman aged 40 to 50 in good health.

This clone was picked up one time. CDR3 residues: CASSFSGPLNTEAFF. The CDR3 DNA follows: TGTGCCAGCAGCTTTTCGGGGCCTTTGAACACTGAAGCTTTCTTT. The rearrangement links TRBV11-2 to TRBJ1-1; possibly TRBD1 for D (5 bases). The CDR3 consists of 15 residues. Looked up from germline, CDR1 is SGHAT and CDR2 is FQNNGV. V was clipped by 3 bases and J by 0 bases, with 11 bases between them.

The chain couples TRBV6-6 to TRBJ2-5; D not certain. Trimming pared 0 bases from V and 1 base from J, leaving 6 bases between. The CDR3 covers 14 residues. Germline V gives CDR1 MNHNY, CDR2 SVGAGI (reference sequence). CDR3 residues: CASSYSASQETQYF. CDR3 nucleotide sequence: TGTGCCAGCAGTTACTCGGCTAGCCAAGAGACCCAGTACTTC.

V usage is TRBV2 and J usage is TRBJ1-4; D not resolved. Trimming cost V 8 bases and J 8 bases, with 12 bases left between them. The germline gives CDR1 SNHLY, CDR2 FYNNEI. This CDR3 region has 12 residues. CDR3 nucleotide sequence: TGTGCCAGCGGGCCCCAACGAGAAAAACTGTTTTTT. Protein: CASGPQREKLFF.

The chain carries TRBV5-4 and TRBJ1-5; D is possibly TRBD1 (5 bases). V lost 3 bases to trimming and J lost 1 base, with 5 bases between them. The CDR3 is 13 amino acids. The germline CDR1 and CDR2 sequences are SGHNT and YYREEE (reference sequence). CDR3 coding DNA: TGTGCCAGCAGCTGGGACAGCAATCAGCCCCAGCATTTT. Translated: CASSWDSNQPQHF.

V and J are TRBV4-1 and TRBJ1-6, with TRBD1 matching 8 bases. The junction had 11 bases not matched to a gene; V was cut back by 1 base and J by 6 bases. Germline V CDR1 and CDR2: MGHRA, YSYEKL. This CDR3 spans 18 amino acids. The CDR3 nucleotides read TGCGCCAGCAGCCAAGCTCTGGGGCAGGGGGCGGGTAATTCACCCCTCCACTTT. It translates to CASSQALGQGAGNSPLHF.

J is TRBJ2-1 and V is TRBV7-2; possible D gene TRBD1, 5 bases. Germline V CDR1 and CDR2: SGHTA, FQGNSA. This CDR3 contains 14 residues. Trimming stripped 1 base from V and 6 bases from J, with 10 bases between. CDR3 in amino acids: CASSLGHRINEQFF. The CDR3 DNA reads TGTGCCAGCAGCTTAGGACACAGGATCAATGAGCAGTTCTTC.

V usage is TRBV6-5 and J usage is TRBJ2-5; D not resolved. V was clipped by 10 bases and J by 5 bases, with 14 bases between them. CDR1 is MNHEY, CDR2 SVGAGI, per germline. The CDR3 extends over 12 amino acids. CDR3 residues: CATAVFMETQYF. The DNA for the CDR3 is TGTGCCACCGCTGTATTCATGGAGACCCAGTACTTC.

The chain has TRBV10-3 and TRBJ1-5, with 7 bases that match TRBD1. The germline CDR1 and CDR2 sequences are ENHRY and SYGVKD. Trimming cost V 11 bases and J 0 bases; bases outside gene matches: 13. CDR3 length: 16 amino acids. The CDR3 spells CASAGTDLLSNQPQHF. The CDR3 DNA reads TGTGCCTCCGCCGGGACAGACTTACTTAGCAATCAGCCCCAGCATTTT.